This TCR beta chain was identified in a study of metastatic and nonmetastatic thyroid tumors. Study-wide context: Repertoires were compared across blood and tumor or nodule tissue from malignant and benign thyroid patients.

Among the patients, none had received any treatment before thyroid surgery. Many counts were recorded for this clone. The CDR3 has 12 residues. CDR1 and CDR2 from the germline V gene are LGHDT and YNNKEL (reference sequence). V lost 0 bases and J lost 12, with 9 bases in between. TCRdb re-called clones via MiXCR from the PCR reads. Here the sample spans 15,000 to 20,000 clones, 25% to 35% being singletons. The sequence derives from a male donor with papillary thyroid cancer or a benign thyroid nodule (not recorded which). Some clones in this sample may be carry-over from other donors' samples. The material sequenced was tumor tissue. V is TRBV3-1 and J is TRBJ2-1; D possibly corresponds to TRBD1 (5 bases). CDR3 loop: CASSQDRRGQFF. DNA for the CDR3: TGTGCCAGCAGCCAAGACCGAAGGGGGCAGTTCTTC.